These 24 T cell receptor beta chains originate from one sample sequenced in a study of T-cell reconstitution after alpha-beta-depleted transplantation in children. Unique molecular identifiers were incorporated into the prepared TCRbeta library. TCRdb reprocessed the PCR reads via MiXCR and lists one record per CDR3 protein. The sample holds roughly 500,000 distinct CDR3 sequences, roughly an eighth seen once. Source: PBMCs from the stem cell graft donor, taken from the stem cell graft. Receptors were obtained from a human donor who donated a stem cell graft to a child with combined immunodeficiency.

The chain employs TRBV9 and TRBJ2-7; 7 bases are a match to TRBD1. The CDR3 is 15 amino acids. V lost 3 bases to trimming and J lost 0 bases; unmatched junction nucleotides: 6. Germline lookup yields CDR1 SGDLS and CDR2 YYNGEE. The CDR3 reads CASSARQGSSYEQYF. The CDR3, as DNA: TGTGCCAGCAGCGCCAGACAGGGAAGCTCCTACGAGCAGTACTTC.

The table lists this clonotype with a few counts. The rearrangement uses TRBV4-1 and TRBJ2-1; D assignment may be TRBD1 or TRBD2 (5 bases each). The CDR3 contains 15 residues. Germline-derived CDR1 and CDR2 are MGHRA and YSYEKL. Between the trimmed V and J ends, which lost 4 bases and 6 bases, there was a span of 16 bases. CDR3 residues: CASSLGPSGSNEQFF. DNA for the CDR3: TGCGCCAGCAGCCTCGGGCCCTCAGGGAGCAATGAGCAGTTCTTC.

This clonotype was observed many times. Here the CDR3 reads CASSLSGPSYEQYF. CDR3 coding DNA: TGCGCCAGCAGCCTTAGCGGTCCTTCCTACGAGCAGTACTTC. The chain has TRBV5-1 and TRBJ2-7, with D possibly matching TRBD2 (6 bases). The CDR3 length is 14 residues. Deletions cut 4 bases from V and 1 base from J, with 12 bases between. The germline V gene encodes CDR1 SGHRS and CDR2 YFSETQ.

V and J are TRBV6-5 and TRBJ1-2, with D unresolved. The length of the CDR3 is 15 residues. Trimming stripped 2 bases from V and 5 bases from J, with 15 bases between. Germline assignment: CDR1 MNHEY and CDR2 SVGAGI. The CDR3 sequence is CASSYGVSSPYGYTF. For the CDR3, the DNA is TGTGCCAGCAGTTACGGGGTTAGTTCTCCTTATGGCTACACCTTC.

Note on this clonotype: At one end the junction does not follow the germline gene, possibly because of a read error. The J gene is TRBJ2-1, the V gene TRBV9, with 9 bases aligning to TRBD2. Germline-derived CDR1 and CDR2 are SGDLS and YYNGEE. The CDR3 covers 16 residues. This chain's CDR3 is CASSVDAGGSFNEQFF. DNA of the CDR3: TGTGCCAGCAGCGTAGACGCGGGGGGGTCCTTCAATGAGCAGTTCTTC.

The chain joins TRBV6-2 or TRBV6-3 to TRBJ1-1; maybe TRBD1 (5 bases). V was trimmed by 9 bases and J by 1 base, leaving 15 bases between them. The CDR3 runs to 14 residues. The V gene's germline CDR1 is MNHEY and CDR2 SVGEGT. Here the CDR3 DNA reads TGTGCCAGTTCCCTCCTCAGGGCGAACACTGAAGCTTTCTTT. Protein product: CASSLLRANTEAFF.

The chain couples TRBV5-1 to TRBJ2-1, with 13 bases that match TRBD2. Germline V CDR1 and CDR2: SGHRS, YFSETQ. The V and J ends lost 0 bases and 8 bases, in that order; junction bases with no gene match: 5. There are 16 residues in the CDR3. This chain's CDR3 is CASSLGLAGGRDEQFF. CDR3 in DNA: TGCGCCAGCAGCTTGGGACTAGCGGGGGGCCGGGATGAGCAGTTCTTC.

This chain links TRBV6-5 with TRBJ1-2; a possible D gene is TRBD1 (6 bases). CDR3 length: 14 residues. Deletions cut 0 bases from V and 8 bases from J, with 13 bases between. The germline gives CDR1 MNHEY, CDR2 SVGAGI. In DNA, the CDR3 is TGTGCCAGCAGTTACTCCGGGACACAAGGAGGCTACACCTTC. Amino acid sequence: CASSYSGTQGGYTF.

This clonotype was observed a few times. The V and J genes are TRBV2 and TRBJ2-3; D remains ambiguous. The CDR3 is 14 amino acids. Per the germline V gene, CDR1 is SNHLY and CDR2 is FYNNEI. V dropped 3 bases and J dropped 3 bases, with 10 bases sitting between them. CDR3 sequence reads: CASSDYAATDTQYF. The CDR3 nucleotides are TGTGCCAGCAGTGATTACGCAGCGACAGATACGCAGTATTTT. Variable domain in full (rest from reference TRBV2 and TRBJ2-3): EPEVTQTPSHQVTQMGQEVILRCVPISNHLYFYWYRQILGQKVEFLVSFYNNEISEKSEIFDDQFSVERPDGSNFTLKIRSTKLEDSAMYFCASSDYAATDTQYFGPGTRLTVL.

The gene calls are TRBV18 and TRBJ2-2; D may be TRBD1 (6 bases). Per the germline V gene, CDR1 is KGHSH and CDR2 is LQKENI. The V end was cut by 4 bases, the J end by 0 bases, with 12 bases between. The CDR3 is 16 residues long. The CDR3 is CASSLRQDTNTGELFF. The CDR3 coding sequence is TGTGCCAGCTCACTACGACAGGATACGAACACCGGGGAGCTGTTTTTT.

The table lists this clonotype with a few counts. The genes are TRBV9 and TRBJ2-5; D remains ambiguous. Germline CDR1 is SGDLS and CDR2 is YYNGEE. Trimming left V 1 base short and J 5 bases short, with 15 bases between. CDR3 size: 15 residues. The DNA of the CDR3 is TGTGCCAGCAGCGTATTAGGCAATGGAAGGGAGACCCAGTACTTC. Its translation: CASSVLGNGRETQYF.

This clonotype was found a few times. This chain uses TRBV12-3 or TRBV12-4 with TRBJ2-3; D perhaps matches TRBD1 (5 bases). V lost 0 bases to trimming and J lost 6 bases, with 10 bases between them. CDR3 length equals 14 residues. CDR3 residues: CASSLAGPRDTQYF. In nucleotides, the CDR3 is TGTGCCAGCAGTTTAGCGGGGCCTAGGGATACGCAGTATTTT.

This chain connects TRBV15 to TRBJ1-1, with no clear D. Germline loops: CDR1 LNHNV, CDR2 YYDKDF (reference sequence). The CDR3 has 15 amino acids. V was clipped by 1 base and J by 5 bases, with 14 bases between them. In nucleotides, the CDR3 is TGTGCCACCAGCAGAGCTTTCGGAGGGCGGACTGAAGCTTTCTTT. This translates into CATSRAFGGRTEAFF.

Only a few counts were recorded for this clonotype. This rearrangement joins TRBV3-1 to TRBJ2-7; 11 bases align to TRBD1. The CDR3 extends over 16 amino acids. V dropped 3 bases and J dropped 5; count of bases not matched to a gene: 9. The germline V gene encodes CDR1 LGHDT and CDR2 YNNKEL (reference sequence). The CDR3, as DNA: TGTGCCAGCAGCCACGCGGACAGGGGGCGCATAAACGAGCAGTACTTC. This gives the protein CASSHADRGRINEQYF.

The gene calls are TRBV6-2 or TRBV6-3 and TRBJ2-7, with D perhaps TRBD2 (6 bases). Germline V CDR1 and CDR2: MNHEY, SVGEGT. V was cut by 2 bases and J by 3 bases, with 11 bases left in between. The CDR3 is 14 residues long. CDR3 region: CASSYPGRGYEQYF. The DNA of the CDR3 is TGTGCCAGCAGTTACCCCGGGAGAGGCTACGAGCAGTACTTC.

This clonotype was seen a handful of times. The CDR3 DNA reads as TGCAGCGTTCAGGCTTACAATGAGCAGTTCTTC. Translated, it gives CSVQAYNEQFF. The V gene is TRBV29-1, the J gene TRBJ2-1; unclear D gene. V lost 5 bases and J 4 bases, leaving 6 bases between the germline ends. The germline V gene has CDR1 SQVTM and CDR2 ANQGSEA. The CDR3 length is 11 residues.

The V call is TRBV7-8, the J call TRBJ2-5; weak D call: TRBD2 (6 bases). Per the germline V gene, CDR1 is SGHVS and CDR2 is FQNEAQ. The CDR3 consists of 15 residues. Trimming removed 5 bases at V and 5 bases at J, with 18 bases between. Here the CDR3 DNA reads TGTGCCAGCAGCCCAGTTGGAGGGGCGGGGGAGACCCAGTACTTC. Protein sequence: CASSPVGGAGETQYF.

This clonotype was detected ten times or more. The chain has TRBV5-1 and TRBJ2-7; TRBD1 aligns across 8 bases. V lost 2 bases and J lost 2; bases outside the gene matches: 9. The germline V gene encodes CDR1 SGHRS and CDR2 YFSETQ. This CDR3 comprises 16 residues. CDR3 DNA: TGCGCCAGCAGCTTTATTCTGCAGGGGGCTCCCTACGAGCAGTACTTC. Translating it yields CASSFILQGAPYEQYF. The full variable domain, in which reference TRBV5-1 and TRBJ2-7 provide the parts outside the CDR3, is KAGVTQTPRYLIKTRGQQVTLSCSPISGHRSVSWYQQTPGQGLQFLFEYFSETQRNKGNFPGRFSGRQFSNSRSEMNVSTLELGDSALYLCASSFILQGAPYEQYFGPGTRLTVT.

This clonotype was seen more than once but under ten times. Germline is not matched at one junction end, which may reflect a read error. This chain uses TRBV4-3 with TRBJ2-1, with TRBD2 as a possible D gene (6 bases). CDR3 size: 15 residues. Germline values: CDR1 LGHNA, CDR2 YSLEER. CDR3 in amino acids: CASSQDWGGWEEKDF. The CDR3 DNA reads TGCGCCAGCAGCCAAGATTGGGGTGGGTGGGAGGAAAAGGACTTC.

The chain joins TRBV21-1 to TRBJ2-5; TRBD2, the D gene given by the table, was not confirmed from the DNA. TRBV21-1 is classified as a pseudogene. This CDR3 spans 20 amino acids. The CDR3 DNA is TGTGCCAGCACAGCACACGCTAGCGGGGGAGGGGGTCTCCTCGGGGAGACCCAGTACTTC. This encodes CASTAHASGGGGLLGETQYF.

This clonotype was observed at least ten times. The V and J genes are TRBV14 and TRBJ2-3, with D possibly matching TRBD2 (6 bases). Germline CDR1 is SGHDN and CDR2 is FVKESK. The CDR3 has 14 residues. The V end lost 2 bases, the J end lost 4 bases, and 10 bases lay between the germline ends. The chain's CDR3 is CASSQSEGSDTQYF. CDR3 DNA: TGTGCCAGCAGCCAATCGGAGGGGTCAGATACGCAGTATTTT.

Many counts were recorded for this clonotype. The chain employs TRBV7-2 and TRBJ2-7; 11 positions match TRBD2. V shed 1 base and J 1 base; nucleotides not matched to a gene: 9. Germline V gives CDR1 SGHTA, CDR2 FQGNSA. The CDR3 is made up of 18 amino acids. CDR3 DNA: TGTGCCAGCAGCTTAGGGCCCACTAGCGGGGGCCGTTCCTACGAGCAGTACTTC. Residues: CASSLGPTSGGRSYEQYF.

V gene TRBV4-1 combines with J gene TRBJ1-5, with a possible D match to TRBD1 (5 bases). Germline V gene sequence: CDR1 MGHRA, CDR2 YSYEKL. Trimming shortened V by 3 bases and J by 6 bases, and 18 bases separated the two germline ends. The CDR3 is 16 amino acids. The CDR3 loop is CASSHGNLGGTQPQHF. CDR3 nucleotide sequence: TGCGCCAGCAGCCATGGCAACCTCGGGGGTACTCAGCCCCAGCATTTT.

This clonotype occurred many times. This chain connects TRBV2 to TRBJ1-6; TRBD1 matches at 10 bases. With 3 bases clipped from V and 7 bases from J, the junction kept 3 bases outside the gene matches. The CDR3 runs 15 residues. Germline V gene lookup returns CDR1 SNHLY and CDR2 FYNNEI. The CDR3 spells CASSEDRGGNSPLHF. CDR3 DNA sequence: TGTGCCAGCAGTGAGGACAGGGGGGGGAATTCACCCCTCCACTTT. The full variable domain, its missing parts supplied by reference TRBV2 and TRBJ1-6, is EPEVTQTPSHQVTQMGQEVILRCVPISNHLYFYWYRQILGQKVEFLVSFYNNEISEKSEIFDDQFSVERPDGSNFTLKIRSTKLEDSAMYFCASSEDRGGNSPLHFGNGTRLTVT.